This entry lists 26 T cell receptor beta chains sequenced from one sample in a study of shared clonotypes between healthy human individuals. As defined, naive CD8 cells were CD45RO-negative and positively selected for CCR7, with terminally differentiated effector memory CD45RA+ cells excluded. Measured with immunoSEQ multiplex PCR; TCRdb has only the in-frame clones, and not every one. The data hold about 870,000 clones, with 80% to 95% observed a single time. Sequences were obtained from naive CD8+ T cells sorted from blood. Receptor source: a man under 40 in good health.

V usage is TRBV7-8 and J usage is TRBJ2-1; the D is unclear. CDR1 SGHVS and CDR2 FQNEAQ come from the germline V gene. The V and J ends lost 2 bases and 7 bases respectively, with 6 bases between them. The CDR3 sequence is 12 residues long. In DNA, the CDR3 is TGTGCCAGCAGCTTAATGGCTAATGAGCAGTTCTTC. Protein product: CASSLMANEQFF.

The chain couples TRBV30 to TRBJ2-2; D is uncertain. Germline V gives CDR1 GTSNPN, CDR2 SVGIG (reference sequence). Trimming removed 1 base at V and 1 base at J, with 16 bases between. The CDR3 consists of 17 residues. The CDR3, as DNA: TGTGCCTGGAGTGACCCCCGGCAGTCATGGAACACCGGGGAGCTGTTTTTT. Amino acid sequence: CAWSDPRQSWNTGELFF. The whole variable domain, filled in from reference TRBV30 and TRBJ2-2, reads SQTIHQWPATLVQPVGSPLSLECTVEGTSNPNLYWYRQAAGRGLQLLFYSVGIGQISSEVPQNLSASRPQDRQFILSSKKLLLSDSGFYLCAWSDPRQSWNTGELFFGEGSRLTVL.

Concerning this clone itself: The same CDR3 arises from other DNA sequences in this sample as well. In DNA form, the CDR3 reads TGCGCCAGCAGCTCTACAGGGGGCAATCAGCCCCAGCATTTT. This codes for CASSSTGGNQPQHF. The V gene is TRBV5-1, the J gene TRBJ1-5; 7 nucleotides line up with TRBD1. V lost 3 bases, J lost 2 bases, and 2 bases stayed unmatched. Looked up from germline, CDR1 is SGHRS and CDR2 is YFSETQ. The CDR3 consists of 14 residues.

This clone appeared a single time. The CDR3 loop reads CASSPQQGEQYF. The CDR3 DNA is TGTGCCAGCAGCCCCCAGCAGGGCGAGCAGTACTTC. This chain links TRBV9 with TRBJ2-7; a possible D gene is TRBD1 (5 bases). Germline assignment: CDR1 SGDLS and CDR2 YYNGEE. The CDR3 runs 12 residues. Deletions cut 4 bases from V and 6 bases from J, with 11 bases between.

In its sample, this clone was seen a few times. In DNA, the CDR3 is TGTGCCAGTAGTATGTGGGACACCCCCTACAATGAGCAGTTCTTC. Translation: CASSMWDTPYNEQFF. The chain has TRBV19 and TRBJ2-1; D might be TRBD1 (6 bases). Germline V gene sequence: CDR1 LNHDA, CDR2 SQIVND (reference sequence). The CDR3 covers 15 residues. Deletions cut 3 bases from V and 2 bases from J, with 11 bases between.

Remarks on this clone: Within the sample, other DNA sequences also encode this same CDR3. This chain connects TRBV27 to TRBJ2-1; 8 nucleotides line up with TRBD2. From germline, CDR1 is MNHEY and CDR2 SMNVEV (reference sequence). The CDR3 consists of 14 residues. After removal of 9 bases from V and 0 bases from J, the junction contained 4 bases not matched to a gene. This CDR3 reads CASTSGGSYNEQFF. In DNA form, the CDR3 reads TGTGCCAGTACTAGCGGAGGCTCCTACAATGAGCAGTTCTTC.

The chain is built from TRBV7-2 and TRBJ2-3; D is tentatively TRBD1 or TRBD2 (5 bases each). Trimming left V 3 bases short and J 2 bases short, with 15 bases between. CDR1 and CDR2 from the germline V gene are SGHTA and FQGNSA. The CDR3 is 16 amino acids. CDR3 nucleotides: TGTGCCAGCAGCTTCTCCCCTCAGGGAGACACAGATACGCAGTATTTT. Amino acids: CASSFSPQGDTDTQYF.

This clone was counted a few times. J is TRBJ2-1 and V is TRBV28; weak D call: TRBD2 (6 bases). CDR1 is MDHEN and CDR2 is SYDVKM in the germline V gene. Between the trimmed V and J ends, which lost 6 bases and 8 bases, there was a span of 20 bases. This CDR3 spans 15 amino acids. Written as DNA, the CDR3 is TGTGCCAGCAGCACTCTGGGACTCCCAGCCCATGAGCAGTTCTTC. It codes for CASSTLGLPAHEQFF.

The gene calls are TRBV25-1 and TRBJ2-2; 8 bases match TRBD1. J was trimmed by 6 bases and V by 5 bases; bases with no gene match: 17. This CDR3 has 18 amino acids. CDR1 MGHDK and CDR2 SYGVNS come from the germline V gene. CDR3 amino acids: CASSTQSRTGQGAGELFF. The CDR3 DNA is TGTGCCAGCAGTACTCAATCGAGGACCGGACAGGGAGCCGGGGAGCTGTTTTTT.

The chain joins TRBV10-3 to TRBJ2-7; 8 positions agree with TRBD2. Germline values: CDR1 ENHRY, CDR2 SYGVKD. V was pared by 0 bases and J by 3 bases, with 4 bases of the junction left unmatched. The CDR3 length is 15 residues. For the CDR3, the DNA is TGTGCCATCAGTGAGTCGGAACTAGCGGTCTACGAGCAGTACTTC. Amino acids: CAISESELAVYEQYF.

The chain is built from TRBV27 and TRBJ2-2; D is possibly TRBD2 (5 bases). Germline V gives CDR1 MNHEY, CDR2 SMNVEV (reference sequence). This CDR3 spans 13 amino acids. V lost 5 bases, J lost 6 bases, and 10 bases lay in between. In DNA, the CDR3 is TGTGCCAGCAGTGAGACTATACCCGGGGAGCTGTTTTTT. It specifies CASSETIPGELFF.

The chain has TRBV7-2 and TRBJ1-5; D remains ambiguous. The length of the CDR3 is 18 residues. Germline-derived CDR1 and CDR2 are SGHTA and FQGNSA. V lost 5 bases, J lost 0 bases, and 20 bases lay in between. CDR3 protein: CASSPRGALWYSNQPQHF. For the CDR3, the DNA is TGTGCCAGCAGCCCCCGCGGAGCGTTGTGGTATAGCAATCAGCCCCAGCATTTT.

This chain joins TRBV7-9 and TRBJ2-7; 13 bases fit TRBD2. Per germline, CDR1 SEHNR and CDR2 FQNEAQ (reference sequence). With 5 bases clipped from V and 4 bases from J, the junction kept 5 bases outside the gene matches. The CDR3 consists of 15 residues. CDR3 in amino acids: CASSRPGLAGYEQYF. CDR3 bases: TGTGCCAGCAGCCGGCCGGGACTAGCGGGATACGAGCAGTACTTC.

The chain recombines TRBV27 with TRBJ1-1, with TRBD1 identical over 8 bases. The junction had 6 bases not matched to a gene; V was cut back by 5 bases and J by 10 bases. Germline CDR1 is MNHEY and CDR2 is SMNVEV (reference sequence). This CDR3 contains 12 residues. The CDR3 nucleotides read TGTGCCAGCAGTCCAAACGGACAGGGAGCTTTCTTT. This translates into CASSPNGQGAFF.

The chain carries TRBV28 and TRBJ2-7, with TRBD1 matching over 12 bases. CDR1 is MDHEN, CDR2 SYDVKM, per germline. With 5 bases clipped from V and 5 bases from J, the junction kept 7 bases outside the gene matches. This CDR3 has 15 amino acids. CDR3 DNA: TGTGCCAGCAGTGCACCGGGACAGGGGGCCCACGAGCAGTACTTC. It codes for CASSAPGQGAHEQYF. The variable domain in full, completed from reference TRBV28 and TRBJ2-7, reads DVKVTQSSRYLVKRTGEKVFLECVQDMDHENMFWYRQDPGLGLRLIYFSYDVKMKEKGDIPEGYSVSREKKERFSLILESASTNQTSMYLCASSAPGQGAHEQYFGPGTRLTVT.

The chain employs TRBV5-5 and TRBJ2-7; D unresolved. The CDR3 length is 13 residues. V shed 4 bases and J shed 4 bases, with 12 bases lying between them. CDR1 and CDR2 from the germline V gene are SGHKS and YYEKEE (reference sequence). The CDR3 bases are TGTGCCAGCAGCCGCAACATAATATACGAGCAGTACTTC. Protein sequence: CASSRNIIYEQYF. Using reference TRBV5-5 and TRBJ2-7 for the parts outside the CDR3, the full variable domain is DAGVTQSPTHLIKTRGQQVTLRCSPISGHKSVSWYQQVLGQGPQFIFQYYEKEERGRGNFPDRFSARQFPNYSSELNVNALLLGDSALYLCASSRNIIYEQYFGPGTRLTVT.

The V call is TRBV6-1, the J call TRBJ2-7; 7 bases fit TRBD1. This CDR3 region has 14 residues. J lost 3 bases, V lost 8 bases, and 10 bases had no gene match. The V gene's germline CDR1 is MNHNS and CDR2 SASEGT. For the CDR3, the DNA is TGTGCCAGCTGGTCGGACAGGACTTTCTACGAGCAGTACTTC. Translated: CASWSDRTFYEQYF.

The rearrangement joins TRBV5-4 to TRBJ2-7; no definite D call. Trimming removed 0 bases at V and 0 bases at J, with 7 bases between. The germline gives CDR1 SGHNT, CDR2 YYREEE (reference sequence). This CDR3 has 14 amino acids. The CDR3: CASSLGTASYEQYF. The CDR3, as DNA: TGTGCCAGCAGCTTGGGTACCGCCTCCTACGAGCAGTACTTC.

The rearrangement joins TRBV14 to TRBJ2-7; 7 nucleotides align to TRBD2. The CDR3 length is 18 residues. Trimming cost V 2 bases and J 4 bases; bases outside gene matches: 17. CDR1 SGHDN and CDR2 FVKESK come from the germline V gene. The CDR3 sequence: CASSQYPLSSGMGYEQYF. CDR3 nucleotides: TGTGCCAGCAGCCAATACCCCCTGTCGAGCGGGATGGGGTACGAGCAGTACTTC.

This chain connects TRBV27 to TRBJ2-3, with D perhaps matching TRBD2 (6 bases). The germline CDR1 and CDR2 sequences are MNHEY and SMNVEV (reference sequence). V dropped 1 base and J dropped 3 bases, with 20 bases sitting between them. The CDR3 extends over 18 amino acids. CDR3 residues: CASSLFANFGGPTDTQYF. DNA of the CDR3: TGTGCCAGCAGTTTATTCGCCAACTTCGGAGGGCCGACAGATACGCAGTATTTT.

This chain connects TRBV11-3 to TRBJ2-7; D is unclear. This CDR3 region has 13 residues. Deletions cut 4 bases from V and 1 base from J, with 8 bases between. CDR1 SGHNT and CDR2 YENEEA come from the germline V gene. CDR3 protein: CASSSDPSYEQYF. The CDR3 DNA is TGTGCCAGCAGCTCGGACCCTTCCTACGAGCAGTACTTC.

The chain recombines TRBV10-3 with TRBJ2-7; TRBD2 matches 10 bases. Losses at the gene ends were 6 bases for V and 2 bases for J; bases not matched to a gene: 7. The CDR3 is 15 amino acids. CDR1 is ENHRY, CDR2 SYGVKD, per germline. CDR3 residues: CAIRASGRGTYEQYF. CDR3 bases: TGTGCCATCAGAGCTAGCGGGAGAGGCACCTACGAGCAGTACTTC.

V is TRBV19 and J is TRBJ2-7, with 8 nucleotides matching TRBD2. Germline CDR1 LNHDA, CDR2 SQIVND (reference sequence). The CDR3 contains 14 residues. J was trimmed by 3 bases and V by 9 bases; bases with no gene match: 10. This CDR3 is CASSPGTRNYEQYF. The CDR3 region has the DNA TGTGCCAGCAGTCCCGGGACTAGAAACTACGAGCAGTACTTC.

This chain's CDR3 is CASSPGGGQAYEQYF. CDR3 DNA: TGTGCCAGCAGCCCGGGGGGGGGACAGGCCTACGAGCAGTACTTC. The genes are TRBV7-6 and TRBJ2-7, with D perhaps assigned TRBD1 or TRBD2 (8 bases each). V dropped 5 bases and J dropped 2 bases, with 16 bases sitting between them. Germline CDR1 is SGHVS and CDR2 is FNYEAQ. This CDR3 spans 15 amino acids. Combining the CDR3 with reference TRBV7-6 and TRBJ2-7 gives the whole variable domain GAGVSQSPRYKVTKRGQDVALRCDPISGHVSLYWYRQALGQGPEFLTYFNYEAQQDKSGLPNDRFSAERPEGSISTLTIQRTEQRDSAMYRCASSPGGGQAYEQYFGPGTRLTVT.

This chain joins TRBV19 and TRBJ2-7, with unresolved D. The CDR3 has 13 amino acids. Trimming took off 7 bases at V and 3 bases at J, with 13 bases between the two ends. Germline V gene data show CDR1 as LNHDA and CDR2 as SQIVND (reference sequence). CDR3 DNA sequence: TGTGCCAGTACCGACCCCTTCAGCTACGAGCAGTACTTC. Its translation: CASTDPFSYEQYF.

The chain employs TRBV11-2 and TRBJ2-2; TRBD1 matches at 8 bases. This CDR3 spans 15 amino acids. V lost 5 bases, J lost 1 base, and 3 bases stayed unmatched. The germline CDR1 and CDR2 sequences are SGHAT and FQNNGV. CDR3 protein: CASSTDRENTGELFF. The CDR3 nucleotides read TGTGCCAGCAGCACGGACAGGGAGAACACCGGGGAGCTGTTTTTT.